This T cell receptor (beta chain) was captured by sequencing in a study of CD8 T cells in ankylosing spondylitis. Broader study findings: Reports say disease-linked clones showed up significantly more in matched ankylosing spondylitis synovial fluid. Several highly homologous variants made up a TCR beta motif, and this motif appeared characteristic of ankylosing spondylitis blood.

The ends were cut back, 4 bases at V and 3 bases at J, with 12 bases in the middle. The CDR3 totals 15 residues. Germline lookup yields CDR1 MNHNS and CDR2 SASEGT. In regard to this clonotype: No antigen is known for it.

With molecular barcodes, quantitative 5'-RACE was used to make the TCR beta libraries. TCRdb re-called the 5' RACE reads through MiXCR, storing one row per CDR3 protein. Found here are around 890,000 distinct CDR3 sequences, about 11% of them singletons; the top ten hold just over 0.5%. This clonotype was sampled from a male donor with ankylosing spondylitis. The sequenced sample consisted of blood, either unsorted or a sorted T cell fraction (not recorded which). V usage is TRBV6-1 and J usage is TRBJ2-2; D uncertain. For the CDR3, the DNA is TGTGCCAGCAGTGGCGAGGCAGGATACACCGGGGAGCTGTTTTTT. It encodes CASSGEAGYTGELFF.